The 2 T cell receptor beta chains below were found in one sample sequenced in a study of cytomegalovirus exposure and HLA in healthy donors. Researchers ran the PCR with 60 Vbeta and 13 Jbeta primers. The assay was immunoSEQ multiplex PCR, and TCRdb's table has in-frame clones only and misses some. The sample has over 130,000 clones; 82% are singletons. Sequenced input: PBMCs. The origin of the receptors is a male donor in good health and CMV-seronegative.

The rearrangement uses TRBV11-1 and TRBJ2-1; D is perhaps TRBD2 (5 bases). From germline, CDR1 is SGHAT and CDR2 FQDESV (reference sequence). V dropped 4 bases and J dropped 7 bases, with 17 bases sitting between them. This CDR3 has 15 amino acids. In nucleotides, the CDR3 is TGTGCCAGCAGCTCGTTTAGCGCCACTGGGAATGAGCAGTTCTTC. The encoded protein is CASSSFSATGNEQFF.

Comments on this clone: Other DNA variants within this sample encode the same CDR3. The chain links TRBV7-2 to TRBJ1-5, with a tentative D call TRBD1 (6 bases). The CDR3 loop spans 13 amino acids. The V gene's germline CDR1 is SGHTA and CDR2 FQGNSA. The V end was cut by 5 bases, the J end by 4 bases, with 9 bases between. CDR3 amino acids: CASSLDRNQPQHF. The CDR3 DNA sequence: TGTGCCAGCAGCCTAGACAGGAATCAGCCCCAGCATTTT.